The TCR beta chain described here comes from a study of chemoradiotherapy in HPV16-positive cancers. Remarks on this clone: Its antigen remains unknown.

The CDR3 spans 15 residues. J was trimmed by 4 bases and V by 3 bases; bases with no gene match: 6. Germline V gene lookup returns CDR1 GTSNPN and CDR2 SVGIG (reference sequence). Study-wide findings and caveats: HPV-specific T cells were functionally defined from only a couple of HPV16-positive patients. HPV-responsive T-cell expansion during chemoradiotherapy was linked to improved recurrence-free survival in HPV16-positive patients.

Some clones are missing from TCRdb's copy, which holds only in-frame ones; the method was immunoSEQ multiplex PCR. The table has fewer than 30,000 clones, roughly 95% seen once. Samples were taken several times over chemoradiotherapy. This specimen was taken from a patient who underwent chemoradiotherapy. The TCR originated in a human donor with HPV-associated anogenital cancer. The chain joins TRBV30 to TRBJ2-1, with 10 bases fitting TRBD1. CDR3 sequence reads: CAWRPRDRGYNEQFF. CDR3 DNA sequence: TGTGCCTGGAGGCCACGGGACAGGGGATACAATGAGCAGTTCTTC.